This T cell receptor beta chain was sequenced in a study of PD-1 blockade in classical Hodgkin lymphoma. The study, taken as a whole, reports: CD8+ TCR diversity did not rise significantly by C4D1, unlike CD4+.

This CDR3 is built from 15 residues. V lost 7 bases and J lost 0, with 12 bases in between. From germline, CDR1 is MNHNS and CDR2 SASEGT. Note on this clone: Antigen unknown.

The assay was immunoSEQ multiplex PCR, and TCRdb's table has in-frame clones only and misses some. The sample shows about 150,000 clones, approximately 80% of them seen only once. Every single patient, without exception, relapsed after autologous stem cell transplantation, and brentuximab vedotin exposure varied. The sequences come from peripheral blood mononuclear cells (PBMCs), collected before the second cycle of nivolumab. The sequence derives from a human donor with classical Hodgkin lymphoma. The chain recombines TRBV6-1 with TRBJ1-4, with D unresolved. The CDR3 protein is CASIKVLTTNEKLFF. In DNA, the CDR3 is TGTGCCAGCATAAAGGTTCTGACAACTAATGAAAAACTGTTTTTT.